This entry describes one T cell receptor beta chain. The antigen is not known. The source of the sample is a study of T cell responses to AZD1222 COVID-19 vaccine. Per germline, CDR1 SGHNT and CDR2 YENEEA. Trimming left V 1 base short and J 5 bases short, with 11 bases between. This CDR3 comprises 14 residues. Recipients boosted at about 4 weeks or about 12 weeks are pooled. Some clones are missing from TCRdb's copy, which holds only in-frame ones; the method was immunoSEQ multiplex PCR. Of roughly 180,000 clones in the sample, approximately 89% were seen once. Study-level results: In all cases, repertoires were sampled only after the peak T cell response. Donors in the cohort were predominantly white British and more often female, and clonal diversity was possibly underestimated. Reportedly, close to half of spike-specific TCRs are directed against unmutated variant regions.

The V call is TRBV11-3, the J call TRBJ1-1; no clear D gene. This specimen consisted of peripheral blood, obtained 28 days after the second AZD1222 dose. The TCR sequence derives from an adult who received the AZD1222 COVID-19 vaccine. CDR3: CASSLGGGSTEAFF. The CDR3 DNA reads TGTGCCAGCAGCTTAGGGGGAGGGAGTACTGAAGCTTTCTTT.